This TCR beta chain was captured by sequencing in a study of CD8 T cells in ankylosing spondylitis. General study results and limits: Some motif variants had been reported before (in reactive arthritis synovial fluid and blood). The study identified a TCR beta motif of fewer than 10 highly homologous variants that appeared characteristic of ankylosing spondylitis blood. Enrichment of disease-linked clones was reportedly significant in matched ankylosing spondylitis synovial fluid.

V trimming: 0 bases; J trimming: 5 bases; junction bases outside the gene matches: 5. The CDR3 extends over 16 amino acids. Germline CDR1 is LNHNV and CDR2 is YYDKDF (reference sequence). Generation of TCR beta libraries employed quantitative 5'-RACE incorporating molecular barcodes. MiXCR, run by TCRdb on the 5' RACE reads, gives a single entry per CDR3 protein. The top ten hold 3.5% of the sample, which has around 490,000 distinct CDR3 sequences, roughly 5.3% seen once. This clonotype was detected many times. Its cognate antigen is unknown. The sample taken for sequencing was blood, either unsorted or a sorted T cell fraction (not recorded which). The clonotype was recovered from a male donor with ankylosing spondylitis. V usage is TRBV15 and J usage is TRBJ2-2, with 8 bases identical to TRBD2. CDR3: CATSREGGRLTGELFF. The CDR3 DNA sequence: TGTGCCACCAGCAGAGAGGGCGGGAGGCTAACCGGGGAGCTGTTTTTT.